There are a few counts of the clone carrying this TCR beta chain. Its antigen is currently unknown. This sample is drawn from a study of T cell repertoires in cytomegalovirus infection. Study information: Matching HLA type and CMV infection were both indicated by public TCR beta signatures. Study results and limitations: Pooled public TCR beta family frequency picked out CMV carriers with the relevant HLA. Clonotype analysis showed dominance of the ex vivo response by HLA-C-restricted CMV-specific TCR beta clonotypes.

Germline loops: CDR1 SQVTM, CDR2 ANQGSEA. With V trimmed by 5 bases and J by 5 bases, 12 bases remained unmatched. The length of the CDR3 is 15 residues. Using its own MiXCR run on the reads, TCRdb lists one record per CDR3 protein. The sample lists fewer than 250,000 distinct CDR3 sequences, approximately 22% occurring once. The rearrangement uses TRBV29-1 and TRBJ2-3, with 8 positions matching TRBD2. Specimen: CD8+ T cells from PBMCs. The clonotype was recovered from a human donor in good health (CMV status not recorded). Some clones in this sample may be carry-over from other donors' samples. The CDR3 nucleotides read TGCAGCGTTCGACTCGGGACTAGACATTTAGATACGCAGTATTTT. Its protein is CSVRLGTRHLDTQYF.